The entry below gives a single TCR beta chain sequence along with its context. The antigen remains undetermined. This PCR relied on a set of 60 Vbeta primers and 13 Jbeta primers. Produced via immunoSEQ multiplex PCR; TCRdb's table is partial and in-frame only. Among more than 70,000 clones listed, around 74% were seen once. This entry is derived from a study of cytomegalovirus exposure and HLA in healthy donors. Among the donors, all were healthy bone marrow donors. Study-level results: TCR beta chains associated with HLA were, in a later analysis, more clonally expanded than equally common others. Researchers reportedly found TCR beta sequences accurately predicted most subjects' HLA-A and HLA-B alleles.

The sample taken for sequencing was PBMCs. The TCR originated in a boy younger than 18 in good health and CMV-seronegative.

The CDR3 here is CASSPPGLRETQYF. The CDR3 region has the DNA TGTGCCAGCTCACCCCCGGGACTCCGAGAGACCCAGTACTTC. The chain employs TRBV18 and TRBJ2-5, with D maybe TRBD2 (6 bases). The germline gives CDR1 KGHSH, CDR2 LQKENI. Trimming stripped 3 bases from V and 4 bases from J, with 12 bases between. The CDR3 has 14 amino acids.